This TCR beta chain was recorded in a study of blood T cell repertoires in COVID-19. Trimming took 5 bases from V and 4 from J; bases not matched to a gene: 4. The CDR3 has 14 amino acids. Germline CDR1 is PRHDT and CDR2 is FYEKMQ (reference sequence). Produced via immunoSEQ multiplex PCR; TCRdb's table is partial and in-frame only. The data show almost 65,000 clones, with roughly 91% seen just once and over 9% held by the top ten. This TCR derives from a middle-aged woman who had recovered from COVID-19. The specimen was PBMCs or T cells enriched from blood (not recorded which). This chain connects TRBV13 to TRBJ1-2, with TRBD1 identical over 10 bases. The CDR3 reads CASSETGGGYGYTF. CDR3 coding DNA: TGTGCCAGCAGCGAGACAGGGGGCGGCTATGGCTACACCTTC.